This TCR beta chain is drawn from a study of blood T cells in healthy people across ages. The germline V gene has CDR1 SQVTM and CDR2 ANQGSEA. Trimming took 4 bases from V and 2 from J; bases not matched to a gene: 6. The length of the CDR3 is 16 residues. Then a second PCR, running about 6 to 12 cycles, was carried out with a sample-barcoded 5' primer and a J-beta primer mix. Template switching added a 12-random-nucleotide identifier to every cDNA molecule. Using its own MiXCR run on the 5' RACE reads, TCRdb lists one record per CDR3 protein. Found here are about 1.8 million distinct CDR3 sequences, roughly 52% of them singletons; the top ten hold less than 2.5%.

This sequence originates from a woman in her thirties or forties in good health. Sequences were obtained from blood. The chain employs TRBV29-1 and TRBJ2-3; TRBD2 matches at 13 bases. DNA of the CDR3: TGCAGCGTTGGGGGACTAGCGGGGAGACCCACAGATACGCAGTATTTT. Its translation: CSVGGLAGRPTDTQYF.